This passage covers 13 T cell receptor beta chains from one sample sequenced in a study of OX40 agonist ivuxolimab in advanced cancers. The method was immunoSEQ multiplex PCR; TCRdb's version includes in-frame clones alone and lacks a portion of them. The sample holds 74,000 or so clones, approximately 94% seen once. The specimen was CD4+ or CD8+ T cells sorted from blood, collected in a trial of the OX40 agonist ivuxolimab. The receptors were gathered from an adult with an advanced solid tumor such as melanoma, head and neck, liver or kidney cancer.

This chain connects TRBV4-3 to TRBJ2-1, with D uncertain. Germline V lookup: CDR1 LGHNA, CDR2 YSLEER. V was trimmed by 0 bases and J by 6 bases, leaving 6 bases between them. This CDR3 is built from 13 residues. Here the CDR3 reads CASSQDLANEQFF. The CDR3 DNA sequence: TGCGCCAGCAGCCAAGATCTGGCCAATGAGCAGTTCTTC.

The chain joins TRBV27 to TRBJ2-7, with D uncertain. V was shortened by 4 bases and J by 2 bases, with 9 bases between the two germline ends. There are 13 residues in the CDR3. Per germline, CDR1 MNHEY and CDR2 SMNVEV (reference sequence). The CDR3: CASSSRITYEQYF. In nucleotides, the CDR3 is TGTGCCAGCAGTTCCAGGATAACCTACGAGCAGTACTTC.

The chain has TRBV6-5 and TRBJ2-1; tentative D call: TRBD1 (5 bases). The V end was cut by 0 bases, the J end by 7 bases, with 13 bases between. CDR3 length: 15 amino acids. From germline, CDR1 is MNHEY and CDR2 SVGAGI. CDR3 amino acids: CASSYSWGKENEQFF. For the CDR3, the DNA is TGTGCCAGCAGTTACTCGTGGGGCAAGGAGAATGAGCAGTTCTTC.

CDR3 in amino acids: CASSLAVAGYEQYF. Written as DNA, the CDR3 is TGTGCCAGCAGCTTAGCGGTAGCGGGGTACGAGCAGTACTTC. This chain uses TRBV7-8 with TRBJ2-7, with 8 bases aligning to TRBD2. Germline V gene lookup returns CDR1 SGHVS and CDR2 FQNEAQ. This CDR3 comprises 14 residues. After removal of 0 bases from V and 4 bases from J, the junction contained 2 bases not matched to a gene. Drawing the rest from reference TRBV7-8 and TRBJ2-7, the complete variable domain is GAGVSQSPRYKVAKRGQDVALRCDPISGHVSLFWYQQALGQGPEFLTYFQNEAQLDKSGLPSDRFFAERPEGSVSTLKIQRTQQEDSAVYLCASSLAVAGYEQYFGPGTRLTVT.

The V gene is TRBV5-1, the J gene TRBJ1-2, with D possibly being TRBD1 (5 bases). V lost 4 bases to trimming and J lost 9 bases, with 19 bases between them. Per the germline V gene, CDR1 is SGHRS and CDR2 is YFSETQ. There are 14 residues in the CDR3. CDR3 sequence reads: CASSTEMGDGSYTF. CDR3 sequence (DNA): TGCGCCAGCAGCACCGAAATGGGGGATGGGAGCTACACCTTC.

CDR3 nucleotides: TGCGCCAGCAGCCAGGATAGCGGGGGGTTCTACGAGCAGTACTTC. Amino acid sequence: CASSQDSGGFYEQYF. The chain carries TRBV4-3 and TRBJ2-7; 10 nucleotides line up with TRBD2. V gave up 3 bases and J gave up 3 bases; unmatched junction bases: 5. This CDR3 is built from 15 residues. CDR1 is LGHNA, CDR2 YSLEER, per germline.

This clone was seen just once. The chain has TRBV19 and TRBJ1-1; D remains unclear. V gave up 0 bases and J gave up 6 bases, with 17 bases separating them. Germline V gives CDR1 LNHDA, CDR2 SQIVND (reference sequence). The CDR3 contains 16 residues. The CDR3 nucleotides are TGTGCCAGTAGTATAGACGACCCTAGAGTAGGGTCTGAAGCTTTCTTT. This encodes CASSIDDPRVGSEAFF.

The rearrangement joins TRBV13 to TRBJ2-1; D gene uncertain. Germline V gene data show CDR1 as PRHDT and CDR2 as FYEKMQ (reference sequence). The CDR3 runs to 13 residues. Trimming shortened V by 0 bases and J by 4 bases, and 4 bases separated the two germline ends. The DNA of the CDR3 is TGTGCCAGCAGCTTAGGGTCGTACAATGAGCAGTTCTTC. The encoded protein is CASSLGSYNEQFF. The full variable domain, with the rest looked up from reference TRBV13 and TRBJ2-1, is AAGVIQSPRHLIKEKRETATLKCYPIPRHDTVYWYQQGPGQDPQFLISFYEKMQSDKGSIPDRFSAQQFSDYHSELNMSSLELGDSALYFCASSLGSYNEQFFGPGTRLTVL.

Here the CDR3 reads CASYDRNLAKNIQYF. The CDR3 nucleotides are TGTGCCAGCTATGACAGGAACCTAGCCAAAAACATTCAGTACTTC. V usage is TRBV6-4 and J usage is TRBJ2-4; D perhaps matches TRBD1 (6 bases). CDR1 MRHNA and CDR2 SNTAGT come from the germline V gene. Trimming took off 8 bases at V and 0 bases at J, with 14 bases between the two ends. This CDR3 comprises 15 residues.

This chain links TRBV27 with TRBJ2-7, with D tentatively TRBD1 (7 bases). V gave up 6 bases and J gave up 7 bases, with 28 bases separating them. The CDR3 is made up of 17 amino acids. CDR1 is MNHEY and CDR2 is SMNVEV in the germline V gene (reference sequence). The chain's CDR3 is CASRSKPPPRGAGEQYF. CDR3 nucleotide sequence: TGTGCCAGCAGGTCCAAACCGCCCCCCAGGGGGGCAGGAGAGCAGTACTTC.

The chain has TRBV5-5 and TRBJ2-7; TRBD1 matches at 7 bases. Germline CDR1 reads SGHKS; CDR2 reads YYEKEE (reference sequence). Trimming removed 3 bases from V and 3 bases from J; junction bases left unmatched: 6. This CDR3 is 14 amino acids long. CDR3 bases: TGTGCCAGCAGCTGGGACAGACTTAACTACGAGCAGTACTTC. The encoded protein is CASSWDRLNYEQYF.

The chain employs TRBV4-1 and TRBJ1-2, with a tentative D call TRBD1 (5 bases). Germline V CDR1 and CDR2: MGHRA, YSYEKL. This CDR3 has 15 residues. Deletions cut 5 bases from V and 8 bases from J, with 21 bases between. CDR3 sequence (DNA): TGCGCCAGCAGCTTAAGGGACGGGCTAACGGAGGGCTACACCTTC. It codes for CASSLRDGLTEGYTF.

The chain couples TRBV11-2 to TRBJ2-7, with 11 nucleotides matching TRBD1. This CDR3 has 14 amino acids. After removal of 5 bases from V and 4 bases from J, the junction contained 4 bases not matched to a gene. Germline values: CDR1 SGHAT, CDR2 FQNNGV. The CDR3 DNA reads TGTGCCAGCAGCCTGGGACAGGGGGTATACGAGCAGTACTTC. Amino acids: CASSLGQGVYEQYF.